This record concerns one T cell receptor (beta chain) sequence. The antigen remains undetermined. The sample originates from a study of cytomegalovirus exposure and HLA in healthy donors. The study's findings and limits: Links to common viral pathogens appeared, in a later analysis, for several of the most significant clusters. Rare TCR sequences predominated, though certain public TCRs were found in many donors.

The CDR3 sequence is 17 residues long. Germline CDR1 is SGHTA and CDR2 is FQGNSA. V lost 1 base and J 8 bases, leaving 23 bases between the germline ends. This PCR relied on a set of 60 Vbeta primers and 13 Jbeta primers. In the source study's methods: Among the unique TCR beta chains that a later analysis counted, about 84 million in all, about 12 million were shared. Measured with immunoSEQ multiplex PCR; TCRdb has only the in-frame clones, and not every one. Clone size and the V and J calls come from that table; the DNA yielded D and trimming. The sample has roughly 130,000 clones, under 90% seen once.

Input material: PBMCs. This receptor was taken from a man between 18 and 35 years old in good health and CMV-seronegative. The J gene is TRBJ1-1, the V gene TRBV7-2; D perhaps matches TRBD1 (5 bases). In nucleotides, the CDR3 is TGTGCCAGCAGCTTAGGGGTCCAGGGTTGGGGTTGGGTCGAAGCTTTCTTT. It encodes CASSLGVQGWGWVEAFF.